This entry concerns a single TCR beta chain. Antigen unknown. The CDR3 is 14 amino acids. Per the germline V gene, CDR1 is LNHDA and CDR2 is SQIVND (reference sequence). Trimming took off 6 bases at V and 3 bases at J, with 14 bases between the two ends. Over several immunoSEQ plates, each subset's genomic DNA was distributed in even portions. Measured with immunoSEQ multiplex PCR; TCRdb has only the in-frame clones, and not every one. Here the sample spans more than 2 million clones, approximately 94% being singletons. The data belong to a study of shared clonotypes between healthy human individuals. Study findings and constraints: Sampling included only blood; tissue repertoires likely differ. Sequencing depth was a factor that was expected to affect clonotype sharing among donors. Across subsets, estimated richness was generally greater for naive than for memory populations.

Naive CD8 cells comprised CD45RO-negative, CCR7-positively selected cells, excluding terminally differentiated effector memory CD45RA+ cells. This TCR derives from a man between 18 and 29 years old in good health. Sequencing was carried out using naive CD8+ T cells sorted from blood. The chain links TRBV19 to TRBJ1-1; D may be TRBD1 (6 bases). Here the CDR3 reads CASRQGKGDTEAFF. For the CDR3, the DNA is TGTGCCAGTAGACAGGGCAAAGGGGACACTGAAGCTTTCTTT.